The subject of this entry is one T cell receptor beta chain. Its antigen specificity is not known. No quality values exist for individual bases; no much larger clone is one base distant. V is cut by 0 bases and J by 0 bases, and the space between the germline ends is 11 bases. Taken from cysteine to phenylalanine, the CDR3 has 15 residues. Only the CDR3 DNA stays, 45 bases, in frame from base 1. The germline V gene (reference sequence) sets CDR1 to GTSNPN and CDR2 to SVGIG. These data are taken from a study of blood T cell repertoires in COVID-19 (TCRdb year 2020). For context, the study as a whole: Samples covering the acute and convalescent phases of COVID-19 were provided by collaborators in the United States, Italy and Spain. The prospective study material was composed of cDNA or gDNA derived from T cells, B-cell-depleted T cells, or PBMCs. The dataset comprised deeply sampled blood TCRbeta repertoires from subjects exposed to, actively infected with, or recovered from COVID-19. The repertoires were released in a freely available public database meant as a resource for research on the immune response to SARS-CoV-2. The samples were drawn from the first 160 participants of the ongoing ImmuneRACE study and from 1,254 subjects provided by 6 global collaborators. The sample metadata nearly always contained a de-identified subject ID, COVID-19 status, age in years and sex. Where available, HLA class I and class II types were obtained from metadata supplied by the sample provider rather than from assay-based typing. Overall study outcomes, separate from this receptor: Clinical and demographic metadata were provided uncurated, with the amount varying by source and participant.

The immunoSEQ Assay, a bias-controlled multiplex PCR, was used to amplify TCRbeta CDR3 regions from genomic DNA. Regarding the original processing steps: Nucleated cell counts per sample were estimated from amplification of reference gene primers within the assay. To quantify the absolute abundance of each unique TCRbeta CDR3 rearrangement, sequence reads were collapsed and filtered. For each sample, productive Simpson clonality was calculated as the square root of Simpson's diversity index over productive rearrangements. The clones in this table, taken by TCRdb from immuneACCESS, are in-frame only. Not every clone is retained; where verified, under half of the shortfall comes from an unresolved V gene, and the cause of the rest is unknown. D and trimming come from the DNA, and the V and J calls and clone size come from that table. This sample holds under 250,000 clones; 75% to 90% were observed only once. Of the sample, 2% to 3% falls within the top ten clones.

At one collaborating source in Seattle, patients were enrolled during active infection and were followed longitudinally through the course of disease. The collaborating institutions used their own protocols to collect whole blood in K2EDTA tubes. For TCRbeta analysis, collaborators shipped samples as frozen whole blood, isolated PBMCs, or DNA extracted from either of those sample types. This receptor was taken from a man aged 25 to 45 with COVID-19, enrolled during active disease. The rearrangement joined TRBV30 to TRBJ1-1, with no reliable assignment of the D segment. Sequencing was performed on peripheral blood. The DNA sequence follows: TGTGCCTGGAGTGTACTGGGCAGGCTGAACACTGAAGCTTTCTTT. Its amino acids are CAWSVLGRLNTEAFF. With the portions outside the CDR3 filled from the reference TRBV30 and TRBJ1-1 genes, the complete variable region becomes SQTIHQWPATLVQPVGSPLSLECTVEGTSNPNLYWYRQAAGRGLQLLFYSVGIGQISSEVPQNLSASRPQDRQFILSSKKLLLSDSGFYLCAWSVLGRLNTEAFFGQGTRLTVV.